This entry describes one TCR beta chain. Its specificity is unknown. The study used thymus tissue resected during corrective heart surgery. The donors were infants in Finland with congenital heart defects, otherwise immunologically healthy. This record comes from a study of human thymus T cells. V lost 5 bases and J lost 9; bases outside the gene matches: 16. Germline V gene lookup returns CDR1 SGHTA and CDR2 FQGNSA. The CDR3 spans 15 residues. Study-level points and caveats: Repertoires from thymus and blood appeared to show biased V and J gene usage. Related research found strongly overlapping thymic repertoires in unrelated individuals.

Profiled with immunoSEQ multiplex PCR; TCRdb holds only in-frame clones, not every one. The table has roughly 120,000 clones, about 94% seen once. Material for sequencing was thymus tissue. The chain carries TRBV7-2 and TRBJ2-7; 7 bases line up with TRBD2. This receptor was identified in a boy younger than two with a congenital heart defect but otherwise immunologically healthy. The CDR3 here is CASSTNLAAASWQYF. CDR3 nucleotide sequence: TGTGCCAGCAGCACCAATCTAGCGGCCGCCTCTTGGCAGTACTTC.